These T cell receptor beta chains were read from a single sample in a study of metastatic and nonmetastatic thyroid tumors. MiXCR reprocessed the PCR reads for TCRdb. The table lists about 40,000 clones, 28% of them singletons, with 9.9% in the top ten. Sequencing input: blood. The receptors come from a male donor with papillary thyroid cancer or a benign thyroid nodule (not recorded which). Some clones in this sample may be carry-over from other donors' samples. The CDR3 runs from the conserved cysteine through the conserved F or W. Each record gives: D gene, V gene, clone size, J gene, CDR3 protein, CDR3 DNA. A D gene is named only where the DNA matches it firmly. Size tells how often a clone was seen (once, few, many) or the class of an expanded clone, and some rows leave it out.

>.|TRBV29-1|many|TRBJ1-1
CSVGVDTEAFF
TGCAGCGTTGGGGTGGACACTGAAGCTTTCTTT
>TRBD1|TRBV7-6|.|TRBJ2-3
CASSGGTGSPTDTQYF
TGTGCCAGCAGCGGTGGGACAGGAAGCCCCACAGATACGCAGTATTTT
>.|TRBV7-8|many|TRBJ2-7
CASSHTPSQGEQYF
TGTGCCAGCAGCCACACCCCGTCGCAGGGAGAGCAGTACTTC
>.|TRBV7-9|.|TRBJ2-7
CASSPQGRDSYGQYF
TGTGCCAGCAGCCCACAGGGTCGAGACTCCTACGGGCAGTACTTC
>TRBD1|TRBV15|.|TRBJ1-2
CATSIGGQGCGYTF
TGTGCCACCAGCATTGGTGGACAGGGTTGTGGCTACACCTTC
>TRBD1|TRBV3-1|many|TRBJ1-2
CASSQEAQGAINYGYTF
TGTGCCAGCAGCCAAGAGGCACAGGGGGCGATTAACTATGGCTACACCTTC
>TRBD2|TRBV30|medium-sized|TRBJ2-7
CAWSWGGALEQYF
TGTGCCTGGAGTTGGGGGGGAGCACTCGAGCAGTACTTC
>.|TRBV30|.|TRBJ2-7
CAWSRQPQGTYEQYF
TGTGCCTGGAGTAGGCAGCCCCAAGGCACCTACGAGCAGTACTTC
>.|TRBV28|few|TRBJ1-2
CASSTHSAQLWGCYTF
TGTGCCAGCAGTACCCACAGTGCGCAACTTTGGGGGTGCTACACCTTC
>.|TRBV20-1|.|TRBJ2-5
CSASDTGSRETQYF
TGCAGTGCTTCAGATACGGGAAGTAGAGAGACCCAGTACTTC
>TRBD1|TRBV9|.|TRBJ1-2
CASSEGTVVNYGYTF
TGTGCCAGCAGCGAGGGGACAGTGGTTAACTATGGCTACACCTTC
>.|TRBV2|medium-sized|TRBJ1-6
CASSAPVNSPLHF
TGTGCCAGCAGTGCCCCCGTTAATTCACCCCTCCACTTT
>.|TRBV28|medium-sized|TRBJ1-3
CASRDSLDTIYF
TGTGCCAGCCGGGACTCCCTGGACACCATATATTTT